The clone carrying this T cell receptor beta chain was detected only once. Participants had their cohort set by participant-reported clinical history. Recovered status in Cohort 3 required two negative PCRs, clearance, or symptom resolution. The data were produced by immunoSEQ multiplex PCR, yet TCRdb's version contains in-frame clones alone and is incomplete. The sample includes hundreds of thousands of clones, approximately 92% seen only once; the top ten take 1%. The CDR3 contains 15 residues. Trimming stripped 8 bases from V and 6 bases from J, with 22 bases between. The germline V gene has CDR1 SNHLY and CDR2 FYNNEI. The data originate from a study of blood T cell repertoires in COVID-19. The overall study: COVID-19 samples collected from the United States, Italy and Spain covered acute and convalescent phases.

This clonotype originated in a man between 18 and 35 years old who had recovered from COVID-19. This rearrangement joins TRBV2 to TRBJ1-1; D is perhaps TRBD1 (5 bases). The sequencing input was PBMCs or T cells enriched from blood (not recorded which). The CDR3 region has the DNA TGTGCCAGCCCGGATTTACCCAATGGGGCCCCTGAAGCTTTCTTT. Residues: CASPDLPNGAPEAFF.